One sample yielded the 28 T cell receptor beta chains listed below, sequenced in a study of PD-L1 blockade in urothelial cancer. Produced via immunoSEQ multiplex PCR; TCRdb's table is partial and in-frame only. The data show under 130,000 clones, under 85% seen once. Sequences were derived from PBMCs, sampled around atezolizumab (anti-PD-L1) treatment. These receptors were obtained from a man aged 50-60 years with urothelial cancer.

V usage is TRBV14 and J usage is TRBJ2-1; 7 bases fit TRBD1. The CDR3 is 16 amino acids. Trimming took 1 base from V and 3 from J; bases not matched to a gene: 6. The germline V gene encodes CDR1 SGHDN and CDR2 FVKESK. The CDR3 here is CASSQGRGILYNEQFF. CDR3 sequence (DNA): TGTGCCAGCAGCCAAGGCAGGGGGATCCTCTACAATGAGCAGTTCTTC.

This clone came up once. The J gene is TRBJ2-3, the V gene TRBV7-9, with TRBD2 matching over 11 bases. Trimming at V came to 5 bases and at J to 4 bases, leaving 2 bases not matched to a gene. The germline V gene has CDR1 SEHNR and CDR2 FQNEAQ (reference sequence). The CDR3 spans 14 residues. The CDR3 DNA is TGTGCCAGCAGCCTTAGCGGGAGGGCAGATACGCAGTATTTT. Residues: CASSLSGRADTQYF.

The chain links TRBV2 to TRBJ2-7; 7 bases line up with TRBD1. CDR1 and CDR2 from the germline V gene are SNHLY and FYNNEI. The CDR3 covers 13 residues. V gave up 5 bases and J gave up 1 base; unmatched junction bases: 2. The CDR3 coding sequence is TGTGCCAGCAGTCGGGACAGTTCCTACGAGCAGTACTTC. Its protein product is CASSRDSSYEQYF.

The chain is built from TRBV9 and TRBJ1-1; D is ambiguous. The CDR3 loop spans 13 amino acids. V lost 0 bases and J lost 4, with 7 bases in between. Germline V gene data show CDR1 as SGDLS and CDR2 as YYNGEE. For the CDR3, the DNA is TGTGCCAGCAGCGTAGAACGGGGCACTGAAGCTTTCTTT. Residues: CASSVERGTEAFF.

With regard to this clone: A read error may explain this, as a much larger clone is one base away. The chain couples TRBV11-3 to TRBJ2-3, with D possibly being TRBD2 (8 bases). This CDR3 spans 14 amino acids. The germline CDR1 and CDR2 sequences are SGHNT and YENEEA. CDR3: CAGSGGQSPDTQYF. Written as DNA, the CDR3 is TGTGCCGGCAGCGGGGGACAGTCTCCAGATACGCAGTATTTT.

The V call is TRBV14, the J call TRBJ1-3; D call uncertain. Germline CDR1 and CDR2: SGHDN and FVKESK. The germline V and J ends were trimmed by 0 bases and 4 bases, with 13 bases remaining between them. The CDR3 totals 16 residues. In DNA form, the CDR3 reads TGTGCCAGCAGCCAAGAGGGCACCGGTTCCGGAAACACCATATATTTT. It specifies CASSQEGTGSGNTIYF.

The chain employs TRBV9 and TRBJ1-5; no clear D gene. V was pared by 0 bases and J by 3 bases, with 10 bases between. In germline, CDR1 is SGDLS, CDR2 YYNGEE. This CDR3 contains 15 residues. The chain's CDR3 is CASSVARVPNQPQHF. As DNA, the CDR3 is TGTGCCAGCAGCGTAGCTCGGGTCCCCAATCAGCCCCAGCATTTT.

The chain recombines TRBV5-6 with TRBJ1-3, with unresolved D. This CDR3 is 14 amino acids long. CDR1 and CDR2 from the germline V gene are SGHDT and YYEEEE. Deletions cut 4 bases from V and 0 bases from J, with 8 bases between. The CDR3 loop reads CASSPGNSGNTIYF. Written as DNA, the CDR3 is TGTGCCAGCAGCCCCGGGAACTCTGGAAACACCATATATTTT. Filled out from reference TRBV5-6 and TRBJ1-3, the complete variable domain reads DAGVTQSPTHLIKTRGQQVTLRCSPKSGHDTVSWYQQALGQGPQFIFQYYEEEERQRGNFPDRFSGHQFPNYSSELNVNALLLGDSALYLCASSPGNSGNTIYFGEGSWLTVV.

This clone came up once. The chain joins TRBV28 to TRBJ2-3; 8 bases map to TRBD2. V shed 2 bases and J 2 bases; nucleotides not matched to a gene: 9. Per germline, CDR1 MDHEN and CDR2 SYDVKM. The CDR3 is 17 amino acids. The CDR3 spells CASSLRGGGTFTDTQYF. The CDR3 region has the DNA TGTGCCAGCAGTTTACGGGGGGGCGGGACCTTCACAGATACGCAGTATTTT.

The V call is TRBV15, the J call TRBJ2-7; tentatively, D is TRBD1 (6 bases). The CDR3 has 17 amino acids. CDR1 and CDR2 (germline): LNHNV, YYDKDF (reference sequence). Trimming cost V 1 base and J 5 bases, with 21 bases left between them. The CDR3 DNA is TGTGCCACCAGCAGAGGACAGGTTACGAAGGGTGCGAACGAGCAGTACTTC. It specifies CATSRGQVTKGANEQYF.

The rearrangement joins TRBV7-2 to TRBJ2-2; D gene ambiguous. The CDR3 length is 12 residues. Looked up from germline, CDR1 is SGHTA and CDR2 is FQGNSA. V gave up 1 base and J gave up 7 bases, with 4 bases separating them. CDR3 loop: CASSLVIGELFF. The CDR3 region has the DNA TGTGCCAGCAGCTTAGTAATCGGGGAGCTGTTTTTT.

This clone is a singleton in its sample. This rearrangement joins TRBV30 to TRBJ2-1, with TRBD2 matching over 10 bases. In germline, CDR1 is GTSNPN, CDR2 SVGIG (reference sequence). The CDR3 sequence is 13 residues long. With V trimmed by 7 bases and J by 10 bases, 10 bases remained unmatched. The CDR3 loop reads CASQRGGDREQFF. The DNA of the CDR3 is TGTGCCTCCCAGCGGGGGGGGGACCGGGAGCAGTTCTTC.

The rearrangement uses TRBV5-1 and TRBJ1-1; possibly TRBD1 for D (5 bases). This CDR3 is built from 15 residues. From germline, CDR1 is SGHRS and CDR2 YFSETQ. The V and J ends lost 1 base and 4 bases respectively, with 14 bases between them. Here the CDR3 DNA reads TGCGCCAGCAGCTTGTCCGGGACGGGAGGCACTGAAGCTTTCTTT. Its translation is CASSLSGTGGTEAFF. The full variable domain, in which reference TRBV5-1 and TRBJ1-1 provide the parts outside the CDR3, is KAGVTQTPRYLIKTRGQQVTLSCSPISGHRSVSWYQQTPGQGLQFLFEYFSETQRNKGNFPGRFSGRQFSNSRSEMNVSTLELGDSALYLCASSLSGTGGTEAFFGQGTRLTVV.

This rearrangement joins TRBV18 to TRBJ2-7, with 11 bases matching TRBD2. V was clipped by 4 bases and J by 2 bases; unmatched bases: 7. Germline CDR1 is KGHSH and CDR2 is LQKENI. The CDR3 extends over 16 amino acids. The CDR3 DNA is TGTGCCAGCTCACTCTCCGGGACTAGCGGTACCTACGAGCAGTACTTC. This encodes CASSLSGTSGTYEQYF.

The V and J genes are TRBV28 and TRBJ1-1; 8 positions agree with TRBD1. Germline V gene data show CDR1 as MDHEN and CDR2 as SYDVKM. Losses at the gene ends were 2 bases for V and 5 bases for J; bases not matched to a gene: 7. This CDR3 spans 15 amino acids. The CDR3 DNA follows: TGTGCCAGCAGTTTACGACAGGGGAGGGGGACTGAAGCTTTCTTT. Its translation is CASSLRQGRGTEAFF.

This clone appeared a few times. The chain employs TRBV29-1 and TRBJ2-1; possibly TRBD1 for D (5 bases). CDR3 length equals 9 residues. Germline V gives CDR1 SQVTM, CDR2 ANQGSEA. The V gene lost 6 bases and the J gene lost 15 bases, with 12 bases spanning the gap. DNA of the CDR3: TGCAGCGTCTGGACATATCGGTTCTTC. It codes for CSVWTYRFF.

The V call is TRBV6-5, the J call TRBJ2-3; D possibly corresponds to TRBD1 (6 bases). CDR1 and CDR2 (germline): MNHEY, SVGAGI. V lost 0 bases, J lost 11 bases, and 15 bases lay in between. This CDR3 has 14 amino acids. The CDR3 coding sequence is TGTGCCAGCAGTTACTCCTCCAGGGGCGTAGTGCAGTATTTT. This sequence encodes CASSYSSRGVVQYF.

V and J are TRBV19 and TRBJ1-6, with a weak D call TRBD1 (5 bases). V lost 4 bases, J lost 7 bases, and 11 bases lay in between. Germline V gene lookup returns CDR1 LNHDA and CDR2 SQIVND (reference sequence). CDR3 length equals 14 residues. CDR3 in DNA: TGTGCCAGTAGTACACAGGCCAAAAATTCACCCCTCCACTTT. Residues: CASSTQAKNSPLHF.

This clone was detected only a few times. The V call is TRBV25-1, the J call TRBJ1-5; 9 bases are a match to TRBD1. The length of the CDR3 is 12 residues. The germline V gene encodes CDR1 MGHDK and CDR2 SYGVNS. Germline trimming cut 4 bases from V and 10 bases from J; bases unmatched to any gene: 2. The DNA of the CDR3 is TGTGCCAGCAGTGGACAGGGGGTACCCCAGCATTTT. Protein product: CASSGQGVPQHF.

The genes are TRBV30 and TRBJ1-6; tentatively, D is TRBD1 (5 bases). V was shortened by 5 bases and J by 8 bases, with 13 bases between the two germline ends. This CDR3 is built from 13 residues. From germline, CDR1 is GTSNPN and CDR2 SVGIG (reference sequence). CDR3 amino acids: CAWSQGLDSPLHF. CDR3 DNA: TGTGCCTGGTCCCAGGGTTTGGATTCACCCCTCCACTTT.

This chain joins TRBV5-6 and TRBJ2-1; a weak D match, TRBD2 (5 bases). The CDR3 runs 11 residues. V gave up 2 bases and J gave up 9 bases, with 6 bases separating them. CDR1 is SGHDT, CDR2 YYEEEE, per germline. CDR3 residues: CASSFRGEQFF. The CDR3 nucleotides are TGTGCCAGCAGCTTCCGGGGTGAGCAGTTCTTC.

This clone was seen just once. The chain uses TRBV2 and TRBJ2-2; TRBD1 aligns across 7 bases. J gave up 7 bases and V 4 bases, and 6 bases lay outside the gene matches. In germline, CDR1 is SNHLY, CDR2 FYNNEI. The CDR3 length is 14 residues. The chain's CDR3 is CASSGQGVIGELFF. The CDR3 DNA follows: TGTGCCAGCAGTGGACAGGGTGTTATCGGGGAGCTGTTTTTT.

J is TRBJ1-5 and V is TRBV7-9; D is unresolved. The CDR3 has 12 residues. Trimming left V 3 bases short and J 8 bases short, with 8 bases between. In germline, CDR1 is SEHNR, CDR2 FQNEAQ (reference sequence). The chain's CDR3 is CASSFLQKPQHF. The CDR3 nucleotides are TGTGCCAGCAGCTTTTTGCAGAAGCCCCAGCATTTT.

The V and J genes are TRBV18 and TRBJ1-5; D is unclear. V lost 1 base and J 4 bases, leaving 8 bases between the germline ends. Germline-derived CDR1 and CDR2 are KGHSH and LQKENI. This CDR3 has 14 residues. The CDR3 DNA follows: TGTGCCAGCTCACCACAGCCCGGGAATCAGCCCCAGCATTTT. Protein: CASSPQPGNQPQHF.

The chain employs TRBV2 and TRBJ1-5; 9 bases align to TRBD1. The CDR3 loop spans 15 amino acids. V lost 3 bases, J lost 5 bases, and 5 bases stayed unmatched. Germline V gives CDR1 SNHLY, CDR2 FYNNEI. The CDR3 loop is CASSEGTGFDQPQHF. CDR3 bases: TGTGCCAGCAGTGAGGGGACAGGGTTCGATCAGCCCCAGCATTTT.

The table lists this clone with a count of one. The junction shows a germline mismatch at one end, possibly a read error. The chain has TRBV5-4 and TRBJ2-1; 11 bases map to TRBD2. Germline CDR1 and CDR2: SGHNT and YYREEE (reference sequence). This CDR3 region has 13 residues. The CDR3 sequence is CTSRLAGNNEQFF. CDR3 in DNA: TGTACCAGTAGACTAGCGGGGAACAATGAGCAGTTCTTC.

This rearrangement joins TRBV5-1 to TRBJ2-7, with D possibly matching TRBD1 (6 bases). The CDR3 totals 15 residues. CDR1 SGHRS and CDR2 YFSETQ come from the germline V gene. With 0 bases removed from V and 7 bases from J, the gap between germline ends came to 17 bases. The DNA of the CDR3 is TGCGCCAGCAGCTTGGAAGGACAGCCGCGGCGGGAGCAGTACTTC. It codes for CASSLEGQPRREQYF. Combining the CDR3 with reference TRBV5-1 and TRBJ2-7 gives the whole variable domain KAGVTQTPRYLIKTRGQQVTLSCSPISGHRSVSWYQQTPGQGLQFLFEYFSETQRNKGNFPGRFSGRQFSNSRSEMNVSTLELGDSALYLCASSLEGQPRREQYFGPGTRLTVT.

DNA for the CDR3: TGTGCCACCAGCCCCCACCCTGGGGCCAACATGAACACTGAAGCTTTCTTT. This encodes CATSPHPGANMNTEAFF. V is TRBV15 and J is TRBJ1-1; the D gene is possibly TRBD1 (5 bases). The V and J ends lost 5 bases and 0 bases respectively, with 19 bases between them. Germline assignment: CDR1 LNHNV and CDR2 YYDKDF (reference sequence). The CDR3 spans 17 residues.